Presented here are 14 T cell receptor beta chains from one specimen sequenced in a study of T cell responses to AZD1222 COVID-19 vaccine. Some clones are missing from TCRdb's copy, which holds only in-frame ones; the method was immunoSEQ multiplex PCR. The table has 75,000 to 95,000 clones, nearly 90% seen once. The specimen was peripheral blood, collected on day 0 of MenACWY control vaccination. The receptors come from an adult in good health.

CDR3 protein: CASSDATGKAFF. The CDR3 coding sequence is TGTGCCAGCAGTGACGCGACAGGGAAGGCTTTCTTT. The chain joins TRBV25-1 to TRBJ1-1, with TRBD1 matching 7 bases. The V gene's germline CDR1 is MGHDK and CDR2 SYGVNS. CDR3 length: 12 amino acids. V lost 3 bases, J lost 11 bases, and 6 bases stayed unmatched.

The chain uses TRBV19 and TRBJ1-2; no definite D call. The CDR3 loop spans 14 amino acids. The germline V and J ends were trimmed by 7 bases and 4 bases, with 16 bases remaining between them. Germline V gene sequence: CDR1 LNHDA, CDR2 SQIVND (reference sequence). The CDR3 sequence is CASTLEPTVYGYTF. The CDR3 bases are TGTGCCAGTACCCTGGAACCGACCGTCTATGGCTACACCTTC.

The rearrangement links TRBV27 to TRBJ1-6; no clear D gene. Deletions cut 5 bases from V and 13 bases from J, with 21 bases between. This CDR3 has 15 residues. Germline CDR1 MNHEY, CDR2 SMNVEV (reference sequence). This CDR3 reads CASSTSYGRIGPLHF. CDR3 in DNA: TGTGCCAGCAGTACCTCTTACGGGAGAATAGGGCCCCTCCACTTT.

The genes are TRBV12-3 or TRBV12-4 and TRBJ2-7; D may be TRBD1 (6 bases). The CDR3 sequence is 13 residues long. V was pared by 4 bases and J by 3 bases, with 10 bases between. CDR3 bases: TGTGCCAGCAGTTATTACAGGGACTACGAGCAGTACTTC. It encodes CASSYYRDYEQYF.

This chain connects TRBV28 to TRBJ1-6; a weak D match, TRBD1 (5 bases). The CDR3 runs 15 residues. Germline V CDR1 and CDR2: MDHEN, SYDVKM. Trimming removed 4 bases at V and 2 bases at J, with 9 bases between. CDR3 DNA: TGTGCCAGCAGTTCCCCAGGGCCCTATAATTCACCCCTCCACTTT. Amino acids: CASSSPGPYNSPLHF.

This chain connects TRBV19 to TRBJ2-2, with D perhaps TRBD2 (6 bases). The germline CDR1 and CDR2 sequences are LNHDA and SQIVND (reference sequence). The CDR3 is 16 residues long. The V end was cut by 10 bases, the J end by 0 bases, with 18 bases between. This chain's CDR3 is CATWGDGYPNTGELFF. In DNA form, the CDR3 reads TGTGCCACTTGGGGGGACGGCTACCCGAACACCGGGGAGCTGTTTTTT. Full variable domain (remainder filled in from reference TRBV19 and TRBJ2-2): DGGITQSPKYLFRKEGQNVTLSCEQNLNHDAMYWYRQDPGQGLRLIYYSQIVNDFQKGDIAEGYSVSREKKESFPLTVTSAQKNPTAFYLCATWGDGYPNTGELFFGEGSRLTVL.

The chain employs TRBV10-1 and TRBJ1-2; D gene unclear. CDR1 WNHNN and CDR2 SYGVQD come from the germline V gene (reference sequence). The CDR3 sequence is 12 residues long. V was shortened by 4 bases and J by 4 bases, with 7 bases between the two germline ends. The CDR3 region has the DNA TGCGCCAGCAGTGGGGCAGGCTATGGCTACACCTTC. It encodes CASSGAGYGYTF.

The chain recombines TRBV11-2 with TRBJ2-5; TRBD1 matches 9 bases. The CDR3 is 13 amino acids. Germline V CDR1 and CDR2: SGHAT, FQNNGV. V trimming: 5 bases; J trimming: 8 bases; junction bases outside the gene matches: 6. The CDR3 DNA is TGTGCCAGCAGCCCAGGACAGGGGCCCACCCAGTACTTC. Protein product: CASSPGQGPTQYF.

CDR3 sequence (DNA): TGTGCCAGCAGTGAGGGTTTCTATAATTCACCCCTCCACTTT. Protein: CASSEGFYNSPLHF. This rearrangement joins TRBV2 to TRBJ1-6; D call uncertain. Trimming shortened V by 3 bases and J by 3 bases, and 6 bases separated the two germline ends. The CDR3 is made up of 14 amino acids. Germline-derived CDR1 and CDR2 are SNHLY and FYNNEI.

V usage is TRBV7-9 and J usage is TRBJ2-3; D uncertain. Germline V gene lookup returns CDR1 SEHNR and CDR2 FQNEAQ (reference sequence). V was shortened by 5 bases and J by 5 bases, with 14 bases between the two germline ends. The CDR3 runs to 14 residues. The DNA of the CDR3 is TGTGCCAGCAGCCTCCGACCCGTTAGAGATACGCAGTATTTT. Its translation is CASSLRPVRDTQYF. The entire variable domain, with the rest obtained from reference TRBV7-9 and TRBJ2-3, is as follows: DTGVSQNPRHKITKRGQNVTFRCDPISEHNRLYWYRQTLGQGPEFLTYFQNEAQLEKSRLLSDRFSAERPKGSFSTLEIQRTEQGDSAMYLCASSLRPVRDTQYFGPGTRLTVL.

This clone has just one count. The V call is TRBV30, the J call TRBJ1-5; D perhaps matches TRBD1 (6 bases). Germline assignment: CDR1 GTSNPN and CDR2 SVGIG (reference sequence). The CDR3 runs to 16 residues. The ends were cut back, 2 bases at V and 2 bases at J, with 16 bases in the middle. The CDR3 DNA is TGTGCCTGGAGTCGATCCCCCAGGGGAGGCAATCAGCCCCAGCATTTT. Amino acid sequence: CAWSRSPRGGNQPQHF.

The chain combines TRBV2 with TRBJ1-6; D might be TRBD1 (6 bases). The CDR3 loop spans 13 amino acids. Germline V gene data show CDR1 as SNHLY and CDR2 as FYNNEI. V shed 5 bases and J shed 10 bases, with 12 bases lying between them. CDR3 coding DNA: TGTGCCAGCAGTCGGGACATTATATCACCCCTCCACTTT. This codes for CASSRDIISPLHF.

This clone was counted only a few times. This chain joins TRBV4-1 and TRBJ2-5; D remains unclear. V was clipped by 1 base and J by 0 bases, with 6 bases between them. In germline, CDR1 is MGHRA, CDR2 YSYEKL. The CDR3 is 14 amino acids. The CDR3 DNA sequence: TGCGCCAGCAGCCAAGGACGGCACCAAGAGACCCAGTACTTC. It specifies CASSQGRHQETQYF.

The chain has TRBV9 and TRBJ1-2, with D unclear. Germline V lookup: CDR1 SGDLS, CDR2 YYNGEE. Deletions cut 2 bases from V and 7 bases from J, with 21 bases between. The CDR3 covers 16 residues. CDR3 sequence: CASSVDFGSEWSGYTF. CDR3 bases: TGTGCCAGCAGCGTCGATTTTGGGTCTGAGTGGAGTGGCTACACCTTC.